This entry is about one TCR beta chain. Its antigen remains unknown. These data originate in a study of shared clonotypes between healthy human individuals. Study outcomes and limitations: Since donors were few, the genetic and exposure-history diversity represented was limited.

Libraries were prepared by immunoSEQ multiplex PCR; TCRdb keeps only in-frame clonotypes and omits some of them. The data contain around 180,000 clones, over 80% of them singletons. CDR3 length equals 18 residues. Germline V gene data show CDR1 as LNHDA and CDR2 as SQIVND (reference sequence). The sequenced sample was naive CD4+ T cells sorted from blood. Noted subset: CD45RA+ positively selected. The rearrangement joins TRBV19 to TRBJ2-5; 9 nucleotides agree with TRBD2. The DNA end favors TRBJ2-7, so the J call may be wrong. This receptor was identified in a woman aged 30 to 39 in good health. The CDR3 reads CASSPLPSMAGGSYEQYF. The DNA for the CDR3 is TGTGCCAGTAGTCCTCTCCCCTCGATGGCGGGAGGGTCCTACGAGCAGTACTTC.